This T cell receptor (beta chain) was obtained from a study of cytomegalovirus exposure and HLA in healthy donors. V lost 0 bases to trimming and J lost 2 bases, with 8 bases between them. In germline, CDR1 is LGHNA, CDR2 YSLEER. CDR3 length: 15 amino acids. The study ran its PCR with 60 Vbeta and 13 Jbeta primers. Sequencing used immunoSEQ multiplex PCR; TCRdb keeps in-frame clones, though not all of them. The profile shows around 120,000 clones, around 83% of them singletons. The receptor was derived from a man in his forties or fifties in good health and CMV-seronegative. The chain uses TRBV4-3 and TRBJ1-3; D call uncertain. The sequencing sample was made of PBMCs. DNA of the CDR3: TGCGCCAGCAGCCAAGATAGGACTACTGGAAACACCATATATTTT. Translated, it gives CASSQDRTTGNTIYF.